This T cell receptor (beta chain) was captured by sequencing in a study of control samples from healthy donors and cancer patients. Profiling relied on immunoSEQ multiplex PCR, and the TCRdb table lists in-frame clones only, not all of them. The table records under 85,000 clones, about 79% of them present only once. Germline assignment: CDR1 MNHNY and CDR2 SVGAGI (reference sequence). The CDR3 spans 14 residues. With 7 bases clipped from V and 1 base from J, the junction kept 7 bases outside the gene matches. The TCR comes from a man in his fifties or sixties with head and neck cancer. Material: PBMCs. The V gene is TRBV6-6, the J gene TRBJ2-7; 7 nucleotides match TRBD1. CDR3 region: CASTLDRQSYEQYF. In nucleotides, the CDR3 is TGTGCCAGCACCCTGGACAGGCAATCCTACGAGCAGTACTTC.